This TCR beta chain was captured by sequencing in a study of memory B cells and T cells in multiple sclerosis. General study findings and limits: Shared clonotype counts depended on differing compartment clone-set sizes and were normalized.

V lost 5 bases to trimming and J lost 3 bases; unmatched junction nucleotides: 8. The CDR3 loop spans 16 amino acids. Germline-derived CDR1 and CDR2 are MDHEN and SYDVKM. Some clones are missing from TCRdb's copy, which holds only in-frame ones; the method was immunoSEQ multiplex PCR. The sample carries about 14,000 clones, about 70% recorded once. This clone was counted a few times. The antigen is undetermined. The V gene is TRBV28, the J gene TRBJ1-5; 9 nucleotides match TRBD1. Source material: memory (CD45RO+) CD4+ T cells from blood. This sequence was found in a human donor with multiple sclerosis. The CDR3 DNA reads as TGTGCCAGCAGTACCGGACAGGGGAGGTTCAATCAGCCCCAGCATTTT. Its protein is CASSTGQGRFNQPQHF. Looking up the rest from reference TRBV28 and TRBJ1-5 gives the full variable domain: DVKVTQSSRYLVKRTGEKVFLECVQDMDHENMFWYRQDPGLGLRLIYFSYDVKMKEKGDIPEGYSVSREKKERFSLILESASTNQTSMYLCASSTGQGRFNQPQHFGDGTRLSIL.